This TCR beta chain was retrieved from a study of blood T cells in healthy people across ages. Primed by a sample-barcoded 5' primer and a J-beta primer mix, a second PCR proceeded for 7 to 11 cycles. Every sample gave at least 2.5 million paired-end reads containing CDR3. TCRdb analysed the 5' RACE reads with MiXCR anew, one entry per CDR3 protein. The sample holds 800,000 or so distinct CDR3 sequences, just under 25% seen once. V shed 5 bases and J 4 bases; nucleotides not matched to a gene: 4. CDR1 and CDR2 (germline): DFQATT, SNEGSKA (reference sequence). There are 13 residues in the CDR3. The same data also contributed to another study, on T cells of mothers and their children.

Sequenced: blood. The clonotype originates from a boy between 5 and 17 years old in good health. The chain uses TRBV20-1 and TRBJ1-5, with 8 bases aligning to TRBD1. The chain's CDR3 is CSADRGNNQPQHF. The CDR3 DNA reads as TGCAGTGCTGACAGGGGTAATAATCAGCCCCAGCATTTT.